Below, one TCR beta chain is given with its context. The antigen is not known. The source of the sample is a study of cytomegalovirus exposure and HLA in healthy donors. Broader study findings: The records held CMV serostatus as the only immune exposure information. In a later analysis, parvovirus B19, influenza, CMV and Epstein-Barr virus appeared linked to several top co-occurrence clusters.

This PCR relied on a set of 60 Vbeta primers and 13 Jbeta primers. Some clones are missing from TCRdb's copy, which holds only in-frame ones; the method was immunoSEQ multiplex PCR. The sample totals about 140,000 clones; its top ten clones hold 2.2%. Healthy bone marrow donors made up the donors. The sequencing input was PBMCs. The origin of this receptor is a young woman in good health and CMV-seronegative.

The CDR3 here is CASSSWGVNTGELFF. The CDR3 DNA follows: TGTGCCAGCAGCTCCTGGGGAGTGAACACCGGGGAGCTGTTTTTT. V usage is TRBV11-3 and J usage is TRBJ2-2, with D perhaps TRBD2 (5 bases). The CDR3 contains 15 residues. Germline CDR1 reads SGHNT; CDR2 reads YENEEA. V was trimmed by 4 bases and J by 1 base, leaving 10 bases between them.